The subject of this entry is one T cell receptor beta chain. This specimen belongs to a study of regulatory T cells in long-lasting Graves disease. Assembly of TCR beta libraries relied on iRepertoire HTBI primers together with Arm-PCR of CDR3 regions. One entry per CDR3 protein results from TCRdb running MiXCR on the multiplex PCR reads. Of about 540,000 distinct CDR3 sequences listed, roughly 13% are singletons. V lost 0 bases and J 10 bases, leaving 10 bases between the germline ends. The CDR3 sequence is 12 residues long. CDR1 SGHRS and CDR2 YFSETQ come from the germline V gene. The sample's time point: newly diagnosed GD, antithyroid drugs for less than 3 months. PBMC RNA was the source of the TCR library. These same records also appear under a second study, on T cells in Graves' hyperthyroidism and ophthalmopathy. That paper states: Patients aged 18 to 65 had newly diagnosed hyperthyroidism of under 2 months' duration. Based on clinical symptoms, serum thyroxine and TRAb, thyroid ultrasound and orbital computed tomography, diagnoses were reached. Ophthalmopathy got predicted by the model a median around six months before its onset.

Source: peripheral blood mononuclear cells (PBMCs), taken at new diagnosis, from a patient treated with antithyroid drugs. The sequence was obtained from a young man with Graves disease. The rearrangement uses TRBV5-1 and TRBJ1-2; D gene ambiguous. In nucleotides, the CDR3 is TGCGCCAGCAGCTTGGGTGGGTTTGACTACACCTTC. It yields the protein CASSLGGFDYTF. Full variable domain (remainder filled in from reference TRBV5-1 and TRBJ1-2): KAGVTQTPRYLIKTRGQQVTLSCSPISGHRSVSWYQQTPGQGLQFLFEYFSETQRNKGNFPGRFSGRQFSNSRSEMNVSTLELGDSALYLCASSLGGFDYTFGSGTRLTVV.